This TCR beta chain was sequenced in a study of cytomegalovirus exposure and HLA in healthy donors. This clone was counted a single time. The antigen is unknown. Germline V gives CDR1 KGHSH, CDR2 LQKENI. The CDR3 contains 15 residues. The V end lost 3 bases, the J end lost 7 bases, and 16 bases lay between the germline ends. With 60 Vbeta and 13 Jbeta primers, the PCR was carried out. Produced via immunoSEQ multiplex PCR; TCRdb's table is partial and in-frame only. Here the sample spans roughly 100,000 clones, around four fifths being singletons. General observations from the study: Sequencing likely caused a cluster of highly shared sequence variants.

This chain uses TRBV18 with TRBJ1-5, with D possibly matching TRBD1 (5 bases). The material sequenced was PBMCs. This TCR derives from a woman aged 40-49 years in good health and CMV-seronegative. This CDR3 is CASSPYRSPTQPQHF. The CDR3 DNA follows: TGTGCCAGCTCACCCTACAGGAGCCCTACCCAGCCCCAGCATTTT.